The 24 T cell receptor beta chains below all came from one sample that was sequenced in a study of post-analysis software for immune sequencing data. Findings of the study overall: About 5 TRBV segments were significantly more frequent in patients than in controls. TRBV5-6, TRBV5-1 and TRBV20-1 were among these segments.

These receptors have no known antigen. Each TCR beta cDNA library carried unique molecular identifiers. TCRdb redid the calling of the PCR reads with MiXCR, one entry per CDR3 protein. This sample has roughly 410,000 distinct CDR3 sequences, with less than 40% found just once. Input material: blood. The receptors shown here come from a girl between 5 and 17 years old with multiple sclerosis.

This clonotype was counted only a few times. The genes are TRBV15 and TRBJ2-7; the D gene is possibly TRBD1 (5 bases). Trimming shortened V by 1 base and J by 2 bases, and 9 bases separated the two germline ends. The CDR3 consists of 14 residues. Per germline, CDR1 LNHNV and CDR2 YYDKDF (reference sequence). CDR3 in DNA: TGTGCCACCAGCAGAGTAGGGGTTCCCTACGAGCAGTACTTC. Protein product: CATSRVGVPYEQYF.

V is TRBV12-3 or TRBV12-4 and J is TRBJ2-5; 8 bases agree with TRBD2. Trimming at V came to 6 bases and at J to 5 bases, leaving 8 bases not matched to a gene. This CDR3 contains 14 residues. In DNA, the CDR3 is TGTGCCAGCAGGGGCGGACTAGCCCACGAGACCCAGTACTTC. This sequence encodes CASRGGLAHETQYF.

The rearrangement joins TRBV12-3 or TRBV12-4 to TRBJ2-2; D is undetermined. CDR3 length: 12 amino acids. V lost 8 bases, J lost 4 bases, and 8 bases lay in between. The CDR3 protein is CASALATGELFF. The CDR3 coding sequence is TGTGCCAGCGCCCTGGCCACCGGGGAGCTGTTTTTT.

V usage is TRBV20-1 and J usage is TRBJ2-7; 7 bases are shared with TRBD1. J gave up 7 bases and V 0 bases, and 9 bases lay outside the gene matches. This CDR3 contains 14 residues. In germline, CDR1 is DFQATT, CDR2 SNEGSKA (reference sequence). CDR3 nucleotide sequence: TGCAGTGCTAGAGATCAGGGCACAGGGGTAGAGCAGTACTTC. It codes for CSARDQGTGVEQYF.

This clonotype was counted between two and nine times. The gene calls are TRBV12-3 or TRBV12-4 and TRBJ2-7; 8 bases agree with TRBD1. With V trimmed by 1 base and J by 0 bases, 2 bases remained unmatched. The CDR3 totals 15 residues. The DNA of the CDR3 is TGTGCCAGCAGTTTAGACAGGGGGGACTCCTACGAGCAGTACTTC. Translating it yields CASSLDRGDSYEQYF.

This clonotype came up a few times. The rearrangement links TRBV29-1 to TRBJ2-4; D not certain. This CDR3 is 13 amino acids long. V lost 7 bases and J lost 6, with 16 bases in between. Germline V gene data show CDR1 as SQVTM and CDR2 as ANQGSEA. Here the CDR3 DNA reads TGCAGCGCCCGGACGGCAGAGGCAAACATTCAGTACTTC. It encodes CSARTAEANIQYF.

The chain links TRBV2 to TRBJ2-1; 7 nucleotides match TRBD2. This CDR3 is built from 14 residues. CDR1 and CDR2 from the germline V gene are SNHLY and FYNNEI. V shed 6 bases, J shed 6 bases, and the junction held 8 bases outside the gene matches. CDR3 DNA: TGTGCCAGCAGGGTCACGGGGGGAGTCAATGAGCAGTTCTTC. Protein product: CASRVTGGVNEQFF.

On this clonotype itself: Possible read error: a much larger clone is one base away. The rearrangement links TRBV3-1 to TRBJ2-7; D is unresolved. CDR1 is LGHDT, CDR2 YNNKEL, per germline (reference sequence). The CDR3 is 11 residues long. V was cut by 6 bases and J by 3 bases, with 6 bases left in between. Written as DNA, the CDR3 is TGTGCCAGCAGTCAAATCTACGAGCAGTACTTC. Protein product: CASSQIYEQYF.

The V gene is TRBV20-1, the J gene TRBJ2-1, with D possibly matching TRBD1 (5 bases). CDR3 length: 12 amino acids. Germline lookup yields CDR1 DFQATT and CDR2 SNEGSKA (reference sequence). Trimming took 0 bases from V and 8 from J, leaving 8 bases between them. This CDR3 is CSARDRGHEQFF. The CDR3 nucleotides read TGCAGTGCTAGAGATAGGGGTCATGAGCAGTTCTTC.

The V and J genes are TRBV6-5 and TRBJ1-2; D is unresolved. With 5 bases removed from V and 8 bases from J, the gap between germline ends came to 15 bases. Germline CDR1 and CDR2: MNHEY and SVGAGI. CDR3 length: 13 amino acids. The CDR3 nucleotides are TGTGCCAGCAGTCTGTCATCGAGGCAAGGCTACACCTTC. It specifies CASSLSSRQGYTF.

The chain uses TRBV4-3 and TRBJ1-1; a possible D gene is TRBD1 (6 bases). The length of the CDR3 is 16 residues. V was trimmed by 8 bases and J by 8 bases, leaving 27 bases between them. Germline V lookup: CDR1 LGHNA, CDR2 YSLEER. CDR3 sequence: CASRPSFGGPQGEAFF. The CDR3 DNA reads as TGCGCCAGCCGCCCCTCCTTCGGGGGCCCCCAAGGGGAAGCTTTCTTT.

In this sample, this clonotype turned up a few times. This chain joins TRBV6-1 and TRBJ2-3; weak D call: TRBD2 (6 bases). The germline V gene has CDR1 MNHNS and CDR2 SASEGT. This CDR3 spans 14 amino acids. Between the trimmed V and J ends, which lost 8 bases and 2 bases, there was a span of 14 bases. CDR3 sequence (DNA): TGTGCCAGCCAGGGCAGGGAGGTCACAGATACGCAGTATTTT. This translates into CASQGREVTDTQYF.

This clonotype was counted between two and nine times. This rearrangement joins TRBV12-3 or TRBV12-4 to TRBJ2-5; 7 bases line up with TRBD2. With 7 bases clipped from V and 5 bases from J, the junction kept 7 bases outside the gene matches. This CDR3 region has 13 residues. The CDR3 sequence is CASTPRGGETQYF. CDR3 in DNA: TGTGCCAGCACCCCGAGGGGAGGGGAGACCCAGTACTTC.

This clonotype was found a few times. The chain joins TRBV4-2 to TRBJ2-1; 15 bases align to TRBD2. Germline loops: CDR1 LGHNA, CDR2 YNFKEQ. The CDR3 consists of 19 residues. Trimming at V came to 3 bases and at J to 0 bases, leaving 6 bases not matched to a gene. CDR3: CASSHGLAGGMSSYNEQFF. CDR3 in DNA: TGTGCCAGCAGCCACGGACTAGCGGGAGGGATGAGCTCCTACAATGAGCAGTTCTTC.

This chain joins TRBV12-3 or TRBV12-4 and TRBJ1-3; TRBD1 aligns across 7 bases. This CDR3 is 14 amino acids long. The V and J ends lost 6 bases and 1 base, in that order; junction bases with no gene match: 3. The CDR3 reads CASRLTGSGNTIYF. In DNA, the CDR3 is TGTGCCAGCAGGTTGACAGGGTCTGGAAACACCATATATTTT.

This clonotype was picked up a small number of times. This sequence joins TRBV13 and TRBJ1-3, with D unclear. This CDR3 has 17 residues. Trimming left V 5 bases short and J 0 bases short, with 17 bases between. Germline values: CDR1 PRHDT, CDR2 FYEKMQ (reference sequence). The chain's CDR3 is CASSLMPDLSSGNTIYF. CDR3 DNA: TGTGCCAGCAGCCTTATGCCGGACCTGAGCTCTGGAAACACCATATATTTT.

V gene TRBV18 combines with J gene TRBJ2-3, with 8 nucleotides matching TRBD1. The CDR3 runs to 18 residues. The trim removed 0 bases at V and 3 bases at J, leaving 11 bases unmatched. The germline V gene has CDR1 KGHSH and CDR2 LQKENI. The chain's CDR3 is CASSPPGMAGGATDTQYF. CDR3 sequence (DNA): TGTGCCAGCTCACCACCCGGGATGGCAGGGGGCGCGACAGATACGCAGTATTTT.

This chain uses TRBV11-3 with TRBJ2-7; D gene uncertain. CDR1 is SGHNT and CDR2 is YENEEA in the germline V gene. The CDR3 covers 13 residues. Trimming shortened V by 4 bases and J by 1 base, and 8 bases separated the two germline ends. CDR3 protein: CASSYQYSYEQYF. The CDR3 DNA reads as TGTGCCAGCAGCTACCAGTATTCCTACGAGCAGTACTTC.

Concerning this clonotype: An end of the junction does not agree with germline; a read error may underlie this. Written as DNA, the CDR3 is TGTACCAGCAGCGTAGTAATGGGTCCCCCGTATTTT. This encodes CTSSVVMGPPYF. The V gene is TRBV9, the J gene TRBJ2-3, with D uncertain. Germline CDR1 reads SGDLS; CDR2 reads YYNGEE. This CDR3 has 12 residues.

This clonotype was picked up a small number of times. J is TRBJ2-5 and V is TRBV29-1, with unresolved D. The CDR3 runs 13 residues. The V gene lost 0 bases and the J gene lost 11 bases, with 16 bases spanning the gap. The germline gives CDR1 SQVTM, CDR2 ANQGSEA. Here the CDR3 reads CSVEDLTSAGQYF. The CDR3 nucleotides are TGCAGCGTTGAAGATCTAACCTCCGCCGGGCAGTACTTC.

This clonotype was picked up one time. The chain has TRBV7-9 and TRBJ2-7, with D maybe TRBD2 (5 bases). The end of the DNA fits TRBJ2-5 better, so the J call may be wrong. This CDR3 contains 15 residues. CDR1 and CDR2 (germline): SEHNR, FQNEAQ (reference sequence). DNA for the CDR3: TGTGCCAGCAGCCCATGGCCGGACCGGGGAGAGACCCAGTACTTC. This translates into CASSPWPDRGETQYF.

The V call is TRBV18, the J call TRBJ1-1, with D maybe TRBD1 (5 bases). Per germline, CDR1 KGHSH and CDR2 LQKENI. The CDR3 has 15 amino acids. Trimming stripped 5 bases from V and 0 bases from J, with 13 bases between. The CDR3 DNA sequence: TGTGCCAGCTCAACAGAGGGGAGGATGAACACTGAAGCTTTCTTT. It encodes CASSTEGRMNTEAFF.

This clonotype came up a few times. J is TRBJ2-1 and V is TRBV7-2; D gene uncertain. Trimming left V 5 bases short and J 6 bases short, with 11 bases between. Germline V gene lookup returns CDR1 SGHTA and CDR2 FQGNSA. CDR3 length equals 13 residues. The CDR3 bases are TGTGCCAGCAGCCCCGGGTTTATCAATGAGCAGTTCTTC. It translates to CASSPGFINEQFF.

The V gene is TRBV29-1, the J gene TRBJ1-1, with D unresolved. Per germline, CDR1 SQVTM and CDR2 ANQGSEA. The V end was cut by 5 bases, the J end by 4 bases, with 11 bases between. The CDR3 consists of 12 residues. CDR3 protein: CSVIGQTTEAFF. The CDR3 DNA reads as TGCAGCGTTATAGGGCAGACCACTGAAGCTTTCTTT.